This T cell receptor beta chain was identified in a study of T-cell memory formation after mild COVID-19. Study-wide results and limits: What remained unconfirmed was the SARS-CoV-2 specificity of second-wave clones peaking on day 37. Among CD4+ contracting clones, most were CM and EM, and CD8+ ones EMRA. CD4/CD8 balance characterized clones contracting day 15 to 85, and CD4+ skew characterized later expanders.

Germline loops: CDR1 SEHNR, CDR2 FQNEAQ (reference sequence). The CDR3 contains 13 residues. The germline V and J ends were trimmed by 2 bases and 7 bases, with 11 bases remaining between them. MiXCR was run by TCRdb on the 5' RACE reads, yielding one entry per CDR3 protein. The sample holds 15,000 to 20,000 distinct CDR3 sequences, approximately 23% seen once. On this clonotype itself: Its antigen is still unknown.

Sequencing was done on a sample of PBMCs or a T cell subset sorted from them (not recorded which). The source is a man between 18 and 29 years old who had mild COVID-19 (a few samples of this study predate the infection). Cell type and time point are not known. The chain uses TRBV7-9 and TRBJ2-5; no clear D. The CDR3 here is CASSLTRLGTQYF. The DNA of the CDR3 is TGTGCCAGCAGCTTAACCCGCCTGGGGACCCAGTACTTC.